These 24 T cell receptor beta chains originate from one sample sequenced in a study of T cell clonality in common variable immunodeficiency. General study points: In common variable immunodeficiency, TCR beta chains reportedly carried fewer deletions and N-nucleotide insertions.

The protocol was immunoSEQ multiplex PCR, while the TCRdb copy is restricted to in-frame clones and leaves out a portion. The sample gives about 3,400 clones, none seen only once, and the top ten clones hold roughly 25%. These receptors are not linked to any known antigen. The sample consisted of peripheral blood mononuclear cells. All receptors come from a human donor with common variable immunodeficiency.

The sample holds many counts of this clone. The read halts 3 residues ahead of the CDR3 end, with the missing end drawn from the germline J gene. This rearrangement joins TRBV3-1 (or the pseudogene TRBV3-2) to TRBJ2-7, with 9 positions matching TRBD2. Germline CDR1 reads LGHDT; CDR2 reads YNNKEL (reference sequence). V lost 4 bases, J lost 4 bases, and 8 bases stayed unmatched. The CDR3 is made up of 15 amino acids. The DNA read from the CDR3 is TGTGCCAGCAGCCCTAGCCCGACTAGCGGTTACGAG. This sequence encodes CASSPSPTSGYE. From start to end, the CDR3 is CASSPSPTSGYEQYF.

The sample holds a few counts of this clone. The read falls 3 residues short of the CDR3 end, and the missing part is taken from the germline J gene. This rearrangement joins TRBV19 to TRBJ2-3; 7 positions match TRBD1. The germline V gene encodes CDR1 LNHDA and CDR2 SQIVND (reference sequence). V lost 5 bases, J lost 0 bases, and 5 bases stayed unmatched. The CDR3 runs 15 residues. CDR3 residues: CASSPWTGSTDTQYF. CDR3 DNA, as far as it was read: TGTGCCAGTAGTCCCTGGACAGGAAGCACAGATACG.

This clone appeared many times. Read coverage stops 3 residues before the CDR3 terminus; the germline J gene supplies the remainder. J is TRBJ2-4 and V is TRBV6-2 or TRBV6-3, with 10 bases fitting TRBD2. This CDR3 comprises 15 residues. Looked up from germline, CDR1 is MNHEY and CDR2 is SVGEGT. J lost 6 bases, V lost 2 bases, and 4 bases had no gene match. The CDR3: CASSYEAGGLNIQYF. CDR3 DNA (partial): TGTGCCAGCAGTTACGAAGCGGGGGGGTTAAACATT.

Worth noting for this clone: Coverage ceases 3 residues before the CDR3 finishes, and the germline J gene fills in the end. V usage is TRBV19 and J usage is TRBJ1-2; 8 bases match TRBD1. The CDR3 runs to 15 residues. V was clipped by 5 bases and J by 7 bases; unmatched bases: 12. The V gene's germline CDR1 is LNHDA and CDR2 SQIVND (reference sequence). The CDR3 sequence: CASSAPQGDAGGYTF. The sequenced part of the CDR3 DNA is TGTGCCAGTAGTGCCCCACAGGGGGACGCTGGTGGC.

This clone was counted between two and nine times. The DNA ends 3 residues before the CDR3 does, and the rest of the CDR3 is filled in from the germline J gene. The rearrangement joins TRBV18 to TRBJ2-3, with 8 bases matching TRBD1. Germline V gene lookup returns CDR1 KGHSH and CDR2 LQKENI. Germline trimming cut 2 bases from V and 4 bases from J; bases unmatched to any gene: 5. This CDR3 is 15 amino acids long. The covered CDR3 bases are TGTGCCAGCTCACCAGGACAGGGCGGCGCAGATACG. Protein product: CASSPGQGGADT. The whole CDR3 protein is CASSPGQGGADTQYF.

This clone showed up many times. The read falls 3 residues short of the CDR3 end, and the missing part is taken from the germline J gene. The gene calls are TRBV19 and TRBJ2-7; weak D call: TRBD2 (5 bases). CDR3 size: 13 residues. Germline assignment: CDR1 LNHDA and CDR2 SQIVND (reference sequence). The V gene lost 6 bases and the J gene lost 2 bases, with 11 bases spanning the gap. The chain's CDR3 is CASRESGTYEQYF. The CDR3 DNA, read in part, is TGTGCCAGTAGGGAAAGCGGTACCTACGAG.

As for this clone: The read halts 3 residues ahead of the CDR3 end, with the missing end drawn from the germline J gene. This chain joins TRBV19 and TRBJ1-1; a possible D gene is TRBD1 (6 bases). This CDR3 comprises 15 residues. With 5 bases removed from V and 1 base from J, the gap between germline ends came to 14 bases. The germline CDR1 and CDR2 sequences are LNHDA and SQIVND (reference sequence). CDR3 bases read: TGTGCCAGTAGTGCTCACGGGGGGGCGAACACTGAA. It specifies CASSAHGGANTE. The CDR3 in full is CASSAHGGANTEAFF. The full variable domain, in which reference TRBV19 and TRBJ1-1 provide the parts outside the CDR3, is DGGITQSPKYLFRKEGQNVTLSCEQNLNHDAMYWYRQDPGQGLRLIYYSQIVNDFQKGDIAEGYSVSREKKESFPLTVTSAQKNPTAFYLCASSAHGGANTEAFFGQGTRLTVV.

To note about this clone: The read falls 3 residues short of the CDR3 end, and the missing part is taken from the germline J gene. J is TRBJ1-2 and V is TRBV19; no clear D gene. V was trimmed by 7 bases and J by 4 bases, leaving 16 bases between them. Germline CDR1 reads LNHDA; CDR2 reads SQIVND (reference sequence). This CDR3 comprises 14 residues. The CDR3 sequence: CASIDPGRAYGYTF. Partial CDR3 DNA: TGTGCCAGTATCGATCCAGGAAGGGCCTATGGC. The complete variable domain, with remaining parts taken from reference TRBV19 and TRBJ1-2, reads DGGITQSPKYLFRKEGQNVTLSCEQNLNHDAMYWYRQDPGQGLRLIYYSQIVNDFQKGDIAEGYSVSREKKESFPLTVTSAQKNPTAFYLCASIDPGRAYGYTFGSGTRLTVV.

As regards this clone: The CDR3 end falls 3 residues outside the read, so it is completed with the germline J gene. V and J are TRBV7-3 and TRBJ1-5, with TRBD1 matching over 9 bases. This CDR3 comprises 16 residues. The ends lost 0 bases at V and 6 bases at J; junction bases unmatched: 6. Germline assignment: CDR1 SGHTA and CDR2 FQGTGA. The covered CDR3 bases are TGTGCCAGCAGCTTAACGGGGACAGGGCCCTGTCAGCCC. Amino acids: CASSLTGTGPCQP. The entire CDR3 reads CASSLTGTGPCQPQHF.

This clone was detected only a few times. The CDR3 end is not reached by the read, which stops 3 residues before it; the germline J gene fills it in. This chain connects TRBV18 to TRBJ2-5; D call uncertain. The CDR3 is made up of 11 amino acids. The germline gives CDR1 KGHSH, CDR2 LQKENI. Trimming shortened V by 6 bases and J by 1 base, and 3 bases separated the two germline ends. CDR3 DNA (partial): TGTGCCAGCTCTCGCCAAGAGACC. Its translation is CASSRQET. From start to end, the CDR3 is CASSRQETQYF.

In this sample, this clone turned up a few times. Coverage ceases 3 residues before the CDR3 finishes, and the germline J gene fills in the end. V gene TRBV7-2 combines with J gene TRBJ2-1, with D possibly matching TRBD2 (5 bases). Germline CDR1 and CDR2: SGHTA and FQGNSA. The CDR3 length is 16 residues. The CDR3: CASRLARRSSYNEQFF. The covered CDR3 bases are TGTGCAAGTCGCTTAGCGAGGCGGAGCTCCTACAATGAG.

This clone showed up many times. The read is 3 residues too short to cover the CDR3 end, so that end is filled in from the germline J gene. The rearrangement links TRBV10-3 to TRBJ1-2; D may be TRBD1 (5 bases). Germline lookup yields CDR1 ENHRY and CDR2 SYGVKD. Trimming stripped 11 bases from V and 3 bases from J, with 16 bases between. The CDR3 contains 13 residues. The CDR3 loop is CALRGGGDYGYTF. The CDR3 DNA, read in part, is TGTGCCCTCCGTGGGGGAGGGGACTATGGC.

This clone was detected only a few times. CDR3 amino acids: CAWRDRVYTEAFF. CDR3 DNA (partial): TGTGCCTGGCGGGACAGGGTTTACACTGAA. The chain couples TRBV30 to TRBJ1-1; 9 nucleotides line up with TRBD1. The read ends 3 residues shy of where the CDR3 ends; the end is completed using the germline J gene. V lost 5 bases and J lost 3; bases outside the gene matches: 4. The germline V gene encodes CDR1 GTSNPN and CDR2 SVGIG (reference sequence). The CDR3 loop spans 13 amino acids.

This clone occurred a few times. The read terminates 3 residues ahead of where the CDR3 ends, so the germline J gene completes it. The chain uses TRBV18 and TRBJ1-5, with D hard to call. Germline V gene sequence: CDR1 KGHSH, CDR2 LQKENI. Trimming took 6 bases from V and 4 from J, leaving 13 bases between them. The CDR3 totals 14 residues. The DNA read from the CDR3 is TGTGCCAGCTCCAGAGGGCAGCAGAATCAGCCC. Residues: CASSRGQQNQP. The whole CDR3 is CASSRGQQNQPQHF.

This clone has a handful of counts. The observed sequence ends 3 residues before the CDR3 terminus, with the missing tail filled in from the germline J gene. The chain combines TRBV5-1 with TRBJ1-2; 7 nucleotides line up with TRBD1. Per germline, CDR1 SGHRS and CDR2 YFSETQ. V was pared by 2 bases and J by 5 bases, with 6 bases of the junction left unmatched. The CDR3 has 14 residues. The CDR3 sequence: CASSFDRVGYGYTF. Incomplete CDR3 DNA: TGCGCCAGCAGCTTCGACAGGGTCGGTTATGGC.

This clone has ten or more counts. The CDR3 end lies 3 residues beyond the end of the read and is filled in from the germline J gene. The chain uses TRBV29-1 and TRBJ2-1; a weak D match, TRBD2 (6 bases). V was pared by 5 bases and J by 6 bases, with 14 bases between. The germline V gene encodes CDR1 SQVTM and CDR2 ANQGSEA. This CDR3 comprises 13 residues. CDR3 sequence reads: CSVWVGGSNEQFF. CDR3 DNA, as far as it was read: TGCAGCGTTTGGGTGGGGGGATCCAATGAG.

Note on this clone: The CDR3 extends 3 residues past the end of the read, so its final part is completed from the germline J gene. V is TRBV10-2 and J is TRBJ1-6; no reliable D call. In germline, CDR1 is WSHSY, CDR2 SAAADI. The CDR3 is 14 residues long. V was cut by 4 bases and J by 5 bases, with 9 bases left in between. CDR3 DNA (partial): TGCGCCAGCAGTGTTTCAGTCCATAATTCACCC. It yields the protein CASSVSVHNSP. The whole CDR3 protein reads CASSVSVHNSPLHF.

The CDR3 protein is CASSSGLLRPQHF. The DNA read from the CDR3 is TGTGCCAGTAGCTCGGGACTCTTGAGGCCC. The V gene is TRBV19, the J gene TRBJ1-5, with D perhaps TRBD1 (5 bases). The read falls 3 residues short of the CDR3 end, and the missing part is taken from the germline J gene. Germline values: CDR1 LNHDA, CDR2 SQIVND (reference sequence). V was shortened by 6 bases and J by 9 bases, with 15 bases between the two germline ends. This CDR3 spans 13 amino acids.

The sequenced part of the CDR3 DNA is TGTGCCAGCAGCCTAACTAACCCACCC. The encoded protein is CASSLTNPP. The whole CDR3 protein reads CASSLTNPPLHF. The V gene is TRBV7-2, the J gene TRBJ1-6; no reliable D call. The observed sequence ends 3 residues before the CDR3 terminus, with the missing tail filled in from the germline J gene. CDR1 is SGHTA, CDR2 FQGNSA, per germline. V was pared by 5 bases and J by 11 bases, with 10 bases between. The CDR3 is 12 residues long.

This clone showed up just a few times. Coverage ceases 3 residues before the CDR3 finishes, and the germline J gene fills in the end. The chain recombines TRBV18 with TRBJ2-6; no reliable D call. Germline loops: CDR1 KGHSH, CDR2 LQKENI. V was clipped by 3 bases and J by 3 bases, with 6 bases between them. CDR3 length equals 14 residues. The CDR3 is CASSPPGGANVLTF. Partial CDR3 DNA: TGTGCCAGCTCACCCCCAGGTGGGGCCAACGTC.

Regarding this clone: The read terminates 3 residues ahead of where the CDR3 ends, so the germline J gene completes it. This CDR3 is also generated by other DNA sequences in the sample. The rearrangement links TRBV6-1 to TRBJ1-1; a weak D match, TRBD1 (6 bases). V lost 4 bases to trimming and J lost 0 bases, with 9 bases between them. CDR3 length equals 14 residues. Per the germline V gene, CDR1 is MNHNS and CDR2 is SASEGT. CDR3 sequence: CASSGQGMNTEAFF. Partial CDR3 DNA: TGTGCCAGCAGTGGTCAGGGGATGAACACTGAA.

Of note for this clone: The read terminates 3 residues before the CDR3 end, so the remaining end is supplied by the germline J gene. The rearrangement uses TRBV20-1 and TRBJ2-1, with D perhaps TRBD2 (7 bases). CDR3 length equals 14 residues. Trimming took 1 base from V and 6 from J, leaving 13 bases between them. From germline, CDR1 is DFQATT and CDR2 SNEGSKA (reference sequence). CDR3 residues: CSARGGGPGNEQFF. Incomplete CDR3 DNA: TGCAGTGCTAGAGGGGGGGGGCCAGGCAATGAG.

Only a few counts were recorded for this clone. The CDR3 extends 3 residues past the end of the read, so its final part is completed from the germline J gene. This chain uses TRBV7-9 with TRBJ2-7; D call uncertain. Between the trimmed V and J ends, which lost 5 bases and 0 bases, there was a span of 11 bases. CDR1 and CDR2 from the germline V gene are SEHNR and FQNEAQ (reference sequence). This CDR3 is 14 amino acids long. CDR3 bases read: TGTGCCAGCAGCAAAGGTCTTTCCTCCTACGAG. Residues: CASSKGLSSYE. The whole CDR3 sequence reads CASSKGLSSYEQYF. Drawing the rest from reference TRBV7-9 and TRBJ2-7, the complete variable domain is DTGVSQNPRHKITKRGQNVTFRCDPISEHNRLYWYRQTLGQGPEFLTYFQNEAQLEKSRLLSDRFSAERPKGSFSTLEIQRTEQGDSAMYLCASSKGLSSYEQYFGPGTRLTVT.

In its sample, this clone was seen many times. The read terminates 3 residues ahead of where the CDR3 ends, so the germline J gene completes it. The gene calls are TRBV28 and TRBJ2-7; TRBD1 might be the D (6 bases). The CDR3 is made up of 15 amino acids. The V gene's germline CDR1 is MDHEN and CDR2 SYDVKM. Trimming pared 6 bases from V and 1 base from J, leaving 16 bases between. This CDR3 is CASSGDRHISYEQYF. The DNA read from the CDR3 is TGTGCCAGCAGCGGAGACAGGCATATTTCCTACGAG.